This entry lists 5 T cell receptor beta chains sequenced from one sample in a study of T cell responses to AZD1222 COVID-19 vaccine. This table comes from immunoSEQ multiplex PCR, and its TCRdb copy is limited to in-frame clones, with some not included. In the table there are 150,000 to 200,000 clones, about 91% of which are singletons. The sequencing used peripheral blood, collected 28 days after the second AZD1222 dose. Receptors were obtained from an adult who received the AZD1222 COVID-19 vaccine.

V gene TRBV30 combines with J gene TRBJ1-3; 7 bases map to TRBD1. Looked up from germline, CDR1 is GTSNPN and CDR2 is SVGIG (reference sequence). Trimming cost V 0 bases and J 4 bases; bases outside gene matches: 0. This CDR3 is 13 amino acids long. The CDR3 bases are TGTGCCTGGAGTGTGACAGGGGGAAACACCATATATTTT. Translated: CAWSVTGGNTIYF.

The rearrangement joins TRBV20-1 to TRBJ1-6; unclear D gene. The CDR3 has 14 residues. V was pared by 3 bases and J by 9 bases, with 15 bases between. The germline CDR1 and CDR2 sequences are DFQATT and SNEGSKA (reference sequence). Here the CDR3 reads CSASRGGQVSPLHF. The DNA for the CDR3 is TGCAGTGCTAGTCGAGGCGGGCAGGTTTCACCCCTCCACTTT.

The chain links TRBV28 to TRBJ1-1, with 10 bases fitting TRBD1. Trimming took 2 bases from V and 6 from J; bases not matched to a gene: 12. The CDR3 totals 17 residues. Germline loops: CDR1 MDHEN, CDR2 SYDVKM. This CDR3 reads CASSLTQTGGERAEAFF. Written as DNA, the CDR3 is TGTGCCAGCAGTTTAACCCAGACAGGGGGCGAGAGGGCTGAAGCTTTCTTT.

CDR3 sequence reads: CASRPVQRGIYEQYF. The DNA for the CDR3 is TGTGCCAGCAGACCCGTGCAGCGGGGGATTTACGAGCAGTACTTC. The chain has TRBV6-5 and TRBJ2-7; 8 positions agree with TRBD2. Trimming removed 6 bases from V and 4 bases from J; junction bases left unmatched: 11. Germline assignment: CDR1 MNHEY and CDR2 SVGAGI. CDR3 length equals 15 residues.

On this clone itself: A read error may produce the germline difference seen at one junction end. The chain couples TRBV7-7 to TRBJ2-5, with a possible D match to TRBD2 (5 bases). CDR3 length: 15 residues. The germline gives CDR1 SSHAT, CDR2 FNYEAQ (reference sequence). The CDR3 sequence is CASSLESGLGMGQYF. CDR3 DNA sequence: TGTGCTAGCAGCTTAGAAAGCGGCCTGGGAATGGGCCAGTACTTC.